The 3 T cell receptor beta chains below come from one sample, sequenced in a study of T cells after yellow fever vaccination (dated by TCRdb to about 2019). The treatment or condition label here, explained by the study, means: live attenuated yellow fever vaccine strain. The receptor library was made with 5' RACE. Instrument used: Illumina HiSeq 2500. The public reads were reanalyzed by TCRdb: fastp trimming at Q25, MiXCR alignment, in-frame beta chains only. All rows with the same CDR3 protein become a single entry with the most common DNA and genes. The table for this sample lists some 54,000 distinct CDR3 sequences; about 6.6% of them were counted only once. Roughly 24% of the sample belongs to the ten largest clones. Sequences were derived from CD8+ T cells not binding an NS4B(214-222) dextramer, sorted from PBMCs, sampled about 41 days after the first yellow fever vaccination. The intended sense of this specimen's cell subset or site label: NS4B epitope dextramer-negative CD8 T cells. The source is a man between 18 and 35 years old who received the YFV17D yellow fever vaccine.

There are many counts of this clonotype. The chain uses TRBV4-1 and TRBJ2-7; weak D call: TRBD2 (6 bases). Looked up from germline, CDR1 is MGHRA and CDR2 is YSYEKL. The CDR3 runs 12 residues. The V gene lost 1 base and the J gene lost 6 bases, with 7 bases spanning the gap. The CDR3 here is CASSQVGSEQYF. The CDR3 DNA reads TGCGCCAGCAGCCAAGTCGGGAGCGAGCAGTACTTC.

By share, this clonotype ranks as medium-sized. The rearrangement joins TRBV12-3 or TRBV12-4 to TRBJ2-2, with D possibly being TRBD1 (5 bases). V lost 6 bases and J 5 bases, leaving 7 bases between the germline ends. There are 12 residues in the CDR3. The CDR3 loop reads CASSQGTGELFF. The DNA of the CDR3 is TGTGCCAGCAGCCAGGGAACCGGGGAGCTGTTTTTT.

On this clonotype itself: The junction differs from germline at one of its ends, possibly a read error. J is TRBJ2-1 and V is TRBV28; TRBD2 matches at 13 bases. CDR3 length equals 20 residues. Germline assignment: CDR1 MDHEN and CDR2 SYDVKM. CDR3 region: CASRTPRGLAGLSSYNELFF. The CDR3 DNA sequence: TGTGCCAGCAGGACGCCCCGGGGACTAGCGGGACTCAGCTCCTACAATGAGCTGTTCTTC.